The 8 T cell receptor beta chains below were found in one sample sequenced in a study of blood T cell repertoires in COVID-19 (dated by TCRdb to the early 2020s). Library generation was performed with the immunoSEQ multiplex PCR assay. Here the immuneACCESS table is served through TCRdb, limited to in-frame sequences with V and J called. Missing clones are a known gap in these copies; in checked studies unresolved V genes cover under half, and the rest lacks a known reason. Recorded for this sample are tens of thousands of clones; 80% to 90% of them occurred a single time. The top ten hold around 17% of the sample. The sequenced sample was peripheral blood. The receptors here all came from a human donor in a cohort sampled during active COVID-19.

The chain couples TRBV3-1 (or the pseudogene TRBV3-2) to TRBJ2-1; D is possibly TRBD1 (5 bases). V lost 4 bases and J 1 base, leaving 14 bases between the germline ends. The CDR3 length is 16 residues. The germline CDR1 and CDR2 sequences are LGHDT and YNNKEL (reference sequence). CDR3 bases: TGTGCCAGCAGCCTAGCTGGGGCCATTTCCTACAATGAGCAGTTCTTC. Protein product: CASSLAGAISYNEQFF.

This clone was picked up one time. CDR3 coding DNA: TGTGCCAGCAGCGCCACGCCAGGGGGCCAGGGCTATGGCTACACCTTC. Protein sequence: CASSATPGGQGYGYTF. The gene calls are TRBV9 and TRBJ1-2; 8 bases align to TRBD1. The V gene's germline CDR1 is SGDLS and CDR2 YYNGEE. The CDR3 extends over 16 amino acids. The V segment lost 3 bases and the J segment 4 bases; nucleotides outside the gene matches: 11.

This sequence joins TRBV6-5 and TRBJ2-2, with 8 bases matching TRBD1. V trimming: 5 bases; J trimming: 7 bases; junction bases outside the gene matches: 9. CDR3 length: 15 residues. Germline V gives CDR1 MNHEY, CDR2 SVGAGI. The CDR3 is CASSSLRGRSGELFF. In DNA form, the CDR3 reads TGTGCCAGCAGTAGCCTCAGGGGGCGCAGCGGGGAGCTGTTTTTT.

The genes are TRBV24-1 and TRBJ1-2; D is unclear. The germline gives CDR1 KGHDR, CDR2 SFDVKD. The CDR3 totals 14 residues. The V gene lost 0 bases and the J gene lost 8 bases, with 12 bases spanning the gap. The CDR3 loop is CATSDLNRQRGYTF. The CDR3 nucleotides are TGTGCCACCAGTGATTTGAACCGCCAGAGGGGCTACACCTTC.

This chain uses TRBV6-6 with TRBJ1-5; TRBD1 aligns across 7 bases. This CDR3 is built from 16 residues. Trimming cost V 6 bases and J 2 bases; bases outside gene matches: 10. From germline, CDR1 is MNHNY and CDR2 SVGAGI (reference sequence). CDR3 loop: CASSRVGTGGNQPQHF. The CDR3 DNA reads as TGTGCCAGCAGCCGCGTAGGAACAGGGGGCAATCAGCCCCAGCATTTT.

The rearrangement joins TRBV3-1 (or the pseudogene TRBV3-2) to TRBJ1-2, with 10 bases that match TRBD1. V was clipped by 1 base and J by 8 bases; unmatched bases: 7. The CDR3 is made up of 15 amino acids. The germline V gene encodes CDR1 LGHDT and CDR2 YNNKEL (reference sequence). The CDR3 sequence is CASSQGGQGLGGYTF. DNA of the CDR3: TGTGCCAGCAGCCAAGGGGGACAGGGGCTTGGAGGCTACACCTTC.

In its sample, this clone was seen once. The rearrangement links TRBV9 to TRBJ2-2; 9 positions match TRBD1. V trimming: 4 bases; J trimming: 6 bases; junction bases outside the gene matches: 10. Germline-derived CDR1 and CDR2 are SGDLS and YYNGEE. The CDR3 sequence is 16 residues long. The CDR3 DNA reads as TGTGCCAGCAGCCCAACAGGGGGCGAGTTGGCCGGGGAGCTGTTTTTT. This encodes CASSPTGGELAGELFF.

The J gene is TRBJ2-6, the V gene TRBV24-1; tentative D call: TRBD1 (7 bases). Trimming left V 4 bases short and J 1 base short, with 16 bases between. The V gene's germline CDR1 is KGHDR and CDR2 SFDVKD. The CDR3 consists of 18 residues. The CDR3 region is CATSDRGTVRSGANVLTF. The CDR3 DNA sequence: TGTGCCACCAGTGACCGGGGGACAGTCAGGTCTGGGGCCAACGTCCTGACTTTC.